The 23 T cell receptor beta chains below come from one sample, sequenced in a study of blood T cell repertoires in COVID-19. The assay was immunoSEQ multiplex PCR, and TCRdb's table has in-frame clones only and misses some. The table lists 120,000 to 150,000 clones, about nine tenths of them singletons. Material for sequencing was peripheral blood. The receptors were sampled from an elderly woman with acute or convalescent COVID-19.

The chain couples TRBV5-1 to TRBJ1-6, with a tentative D call TRBD1 (5 bases). The CDR3 has 13 residues. Germline V gene data show CDR1 as SGHRS and CDR2 as YFSETQ. V gave up 0 bases and J gave up 10 bases, with 8 bases separating them. The CDR3: CASSLGRESPLHF. DNA for the CDR3: TGCGCCAGCAGCTTGGGCAGGGAATCACCCCTCCACTTT.

The chain recombines TRBV20-1 with TRBJ2-7, with D possibly TRBD1 on 5 matching bases. With 4 bases removed from V and 3 bases from J, the gap between germline ends came to 7 bases. This CDR3 region has 11 residues. Per the germline V gene, CDR1 is DFQATT and CDR2 is SNEGSKA (reference sequence). The CDR3 here is CSATQGYEQYF. The DNA for the CDR3 is TGCAGTGCTACCCAGGGCTACGAGCAGTACTTC.

CDR3 DNA sequence: TGTGCCAGCAAAGGAGAAGGTCCGGGCTACACCTTC. It codes for CASKGEGPGYTF. The chain employs TRBV2 and TRBJ1-2, with D unclear. CDR1 is SNHLY, CDR2 FYNNEI, per germline. V shed 7 bases and J shed 8 bases, with 14 bases lying between them. The CDR3 has 12 residues.

This sequence joins TRBV25-1 and TRBJ1-2; 8 nucleotides match TRBD1. This CDR3 spans 14 amino acids. Germline CDR1 MGHDK, CDR2 SYGVNS. J was trimmed by 5 bases and V by 6 bases; bases with no gene match: 8. The CDR3 nucleotides are TGTGCCAGCAGCATCGGACAGGGTTGGTATGGCTACACCTTC. This translates into CASSIGQGWYGYTF.

This chain joins TRBV19 and TRBJ1-2, with D unclear. Germline CDR1 LNHDA, CDR2 SQIVND (reference sequence). The CDR3 consists of 11 residues. V lost 5 bases, J lost 7 bases, and 8 bases lay in between. CDR3 in DNA: TGTGCCAGTAGTCCTGGCCGTGGCTACACCTTC. It encodes CASSPGRGYTF.

The chain carries TRBV3-1 (or the pseudogene TRBV3-2) and TRBJ2-3, with TRBD2 matching over 9 bases. The CDR3 runs 14 residues. The ends lost 3 bases at V and 8 bases at J; junction bases unmatched: 6. Germline assignment: CDR1 LGHDT and CDR2 YNNKEL (reference sequence). This CDR3 is CASSHGGGASTQYF. For the CDR3, the DNA is TGTGCCAGCAGCCACGGCGGGGGGGCCAGTACGCAGTATTTT.

V usage is TRBV5-6 and J usage is TRBJ1-1; D is perhaps TRBD1 (5 bases). This CDR3 contains 15 residues. V lost 4 bases, J lost 2 bases, and 15 bases lay in between. Germline V gives CDR1 SGHDT, CDR2 YYEEEE. The CDR3 bases are TGTGCCAGCAGCCTTTATGGAGGGGAAAACACTGAAGCTTTCTTT. It specifies CASSLYGGENTEAFF. Together with reference TRBV5-6 and TRBJ1-1, the CDR3 gives the full variable domain: DAGVTQSPTHLIKTRGQQVTLRCSPKSGHDTVSWYQQALGQGPQFIFQYYEEEERQRGNFPDRFSGHQFPNYSSELNVNALLLGDSALYLCASSLYGGENTEAFFGQGTRLTVV.

The rearrangement uses TRBV28 and TRBJ2-5; 14 bases map to TRBD2. The CDR3 spans 17 residues. Germline V CDR1 and CDR2: MDHEN, SYDVKM. J was trimmed by 4 bases and V by 6 bases; bases with no gene match: 10. The chain's CDR3 is CASRGTGLAGGRETQYF. The CDR3 DNA is TGTGCCAGCAGGGGAACCGGACTAGCGGGGGGTAGAGAGACCCAGTACTTC.

In this sample, this clone turned up once. The V call is TRBV28, the J call TRBJ1-3; the D gene is possibly TRBD1 (5 bases). The V gene lost 5 bases and the J gene lost 4 bases, with 18 bases spanning the gap. The CDR3 covers 16 residues. Germline values: CDR1 MDHEN, CDR2 SYDVKM. CDR3 DNA: TGTGCCAGCAGTCCAAGTGGGAAGGGGTCGGGAAACACCATATATTTT. Translation: CASSPSGKGSGNTIYF. Drawing the rest from reference TRBV28 and TRBJ1-3, the complete variable domain is DVKVTQSSRYLVKRTGEKVFLECVQDMDHENMFWYRQDPGLGLRLIYFSYDVKMKEKGDIPEGYSVSREKKERFSLILESASTNQTSMYLCASSPSGKGSGNTIYFGEGSWLTVV.

The chain uses TRBV2 and TRBJ2-6; D is unclear. V was cut by 2 bases and J by 0 bases, with 8 bases left in between. Germline-derived CDR1 and CDR2 are SNHLY and FYNNEI. This CDR3 has 16 amino acids. The CDR3 spells CASSESTSSGANVLTF. The CDR3 DNA sequence: TGTGCCAGCAGTGAATCCACAAGCTCTGGGGCCAACGTCCTGACTTTC.

The chain couples TRBV7-2 to TRBJ2-5, with D perhaps matching TRBD1 (5 bases). This CDR3 is 12 amino acids long. The V gene lost 8 bases and the J gene lost 1 base, with 8 bases spanning the gap. Germline CDR1 SGHTA, CDR2 FQGNSA. CDR3 nucleotides: TGTGCCAGCGGCAGGGCCCAAGAGACCCAGTACTTC. Protein: CASGRAQETQYF.

The rearrangement uses TRBV2 and TRBJ1-1; the D is unclear. CDR3 length equals 14 residues. The germline gives CDR1 SNHLY, CDR2 FYNNEI. Trimming cost V 3 bases and J 7 bases, with 15 bases left between them. The CDR3 DNA is TGTGCCAGCAGTGAGTGGGCCCGCGATGGTGAAGCTTTCTTT. It translates to CASSEWARDGEAFF.

V gene TRBV19 combines with J gene TRBJ2-4; D possibly corresponds to TRBD1 (5 bases). The CDR3 extends over 14 amino acids. Trimming took off 3 bases at V and 6 bases at J, with 12 bases between the two ends. Germline assignment: CDR1 LNHDA and CDR2 SQIVND (reference sequence). DNA of the CDR3: TGTGCCAGTAGTATGCAAGGGGCCTCAAACATTCAGTACTTC. Translating gives CASSMQGASNIQYF.

This clone turned up a few times. The chain recombines TRBV6-5 with TRBJ1-2, with D unclear. The CDR3 covers 16 residues. The ends were cut back, 0 bases at V and 2 bases at J, with 13 bases in the middle. Germline V gene sequence: CDR1 MNHEY, CDR2 SVGAGI. In DNA form, the CDR3 reads TGTGCCAGCAGTTACTCGATCCTTGGCGGGAACTATGGCTACACCTTC. Residues: CASSYSILGGNYGYTF.

The genes are TRBV18 and TRBJ1-1; D is undetermined. This CDR3 has 12 amino acids. The germline V and J ends were trimmed by 5 bases and 2 bases, with 6 bases remaining between them. Germline CDR1 is KGHSH and CDR2 is LQKENI. In DNA form, the CDR3 reads TGTGCCAGCTCAAACAGTAACACTGAAGCTTTCTTT. Amino acid sequence: CASSNSNTEAFF.

The chain has TRBV11-2 and TRBJ2-5, with D tentatively TRBD1 (6 bases). The CDR3 length is 15 residues. Trimming cost V 1 base and J 5 bases, with 14 bases left between them. Germline lookup yields CDR1 SGHAT and CDR2 FQNNGV. CDR3 loop: CASSLVPRGTETQYF. The CDR3, as DNA: TGTGCCAGCAGCTTAGTCCCCAGGGGTACGGAGACCCAGTACTTC.

Worth noting for this clone: The same CDR3 can be traced to other DNA sequences in this sample. The V gene is TRBV5-1, the J gene TRBJ2-5, with TRBD1 identical over 7 bases. The length of the CDR3 is 14 residues. The germline CDR1 and CDR2 sequences are SGHRS and YFSETQ. V dropped 4 bases and J dropped 2; count of bases not matched to a gene: 5. The CDR3 loop reads CASSLMTGQETQYF. The CDR3 DNA follows: TGCGCCAGCAGCCTTATGACAGGGCAAGAGACCCAGTACTTC.

This clone was detected once. The J gene is TRBJ2-3, the V gene TRBV7-9; the match to TRBD1 covers 9 bases. CDR1 and CDR2 (germline): SEHNR, FQNEAQ (reference sequence). J gave up 5 bases and V 5 bases, and 5 bases lay outside the gene matches. The CDR3 length is 14 residues. This CDR3 reads CASSVQGAGDTQYF. The CDR3 DNA follows: TGTGCCAGCAGCGTACAGGGGGCGGGAGATACGCAGTATTTT.

This clone appeared a few times. The V and J genes are TRBV25-1 and TRBJ2-7; D not certain. There are 13 residues in the CDR3. Germline V gene sequence: CDR1 MGHDK, CDR2 SYGVNS. The V end was cut by 3 bases, the J end by 2 bases, with 8 bases between. The CDR3 loop is CASSDPLTYEQYF. The CDR3 nucleotides are TGTGCCAGCAGTGATCCACTTACCTACGAGCAGTACTTC.

As for this clone: Germline is not matched at one junction end, which may reflect a read error. The chain uses TRBV7-7 and TRBJ2-5; the match to TRBD1 covers 10 bases. This CDR3 has 16 residues. Germline V CDR1 and CDR2: SSHAT, FNYEAQ (reference sequence). The CDR3 sequence is CASSLLGTGVGETQYF. The CDR3 DNA follows: TGTGCTAGCAGCTTATTGGGGACAGGGGTAGGAGAGACCCAGTACTTC. Combining the CDR3 with reference TRBV7-7 and TRBJ2-5 gives the whole variable domain GAGVSQSPRYKVTKRGQDVTLRCDPISSHATLYWYQQALGQGPEFLTYFNYEAQPDKSGLPSDRFSAERPEGSISTLTIQRTEQRDSAMYRCASSLLGTGVGETQYFGPGTRLLVL.

The chain joins TRBV7-9 to TRBJ1-3; D not resolved. V was shortened by 1 base and J by 0 bases, with 7 bases between the two germline ends. Germline lookup yields CDR1 SEHNR and CDR2 FQNEAQ (reference sequence). This CDR3 contains 15 residues. DNA for the CDR3: TGTGCCAGCAGCTTAGATTCCTTCTCTGGAAACACCATATATTTT. Translating it yields CASSLDSFSGNTIYF. Filled out from reference TRBV7-9 and TRBJ1-3, the complete variable domain reads DTGVSQNPRHKITKRGQNVTFRCDPISEHNRLYWYRQTLGQGPEFLTYFQNEAQLEKSRLLSDRFSAERPKGSFSTLEIQRTEQGDSAMYLCASSLDSFSGNTIYFGEGSWLTVV.

The chain is built from TRBV7-9 and TRBJ2-5; 8 nucleotides agree with TRBD2. V was pared by 1 base and J by 5 bases, with 3 bases of the junction left unmatched. CDR1 is SEHNR, CDR2 FQNEAQ, per germline (reference sequence). The CDR3 is made up of 14 amino acids. This CDR3 is CASSLVAGGETQYF. The CDR3 nucleotides are TGTGCCAGCAGCTTAGTGGCGGGGGGCGAGACCCAGTACTTC.

This chain connects TRBV7-8 to TRBJ2-5, with 16 bases identical to TRBD2. Trimming took 7 bases from V and 5 from J; bases not matched to a gene: 4. Germline V gene lookup returns CDR1 SGHVS and CDR2 FQNEAQ. This CDR3 has 15 residues. CDR3 in DNA: TGTGCCAGCAATCCGGGACTAGCGGGGGGGGAGACCCAGTACTTC. Translating gives CASNPGLAGGETQYF.